This TCR beta chain was sequenced in a study of blood T cell repertoires in COVID-19 (TCRdb year 2020). Looking at the study overall: Collaborator samples came from the United States, Italy and Spain and covered acute and convalescent phases of COVID-19. The dataset comprised deeply sampled blood TCRbeta repertoires from subjects exposed to, actively infected with, or recovered from COVID-19. The material from the prospective study consisted of cDNA or gDNA derived from T cells, B-cell-depleted T cells, or PBMCs. The repertoires were released in a freely available public database meant as a resource for research on the immune response to SARS-CoV-2. HLA class I and class II types, where available, came from metadata supplied by the sample provider rather than from assay-based typing. A de-identified subject ID, COVID-19 status, age in years and sex were almost always included in the sample metadata. Samples came from the ongoing ImmuneRACE study (first 160 participants) plus 1,254 subjects from 6 global collaborators. What the study reported, not specific to this receptor: Clinical and demographic metadata were provided uncurated, with the amount varying by source and participant.

This clone has a handful of counts. Which antigen it targets is not known. Base qualities are not recorded, but no much larger clone differs from it by a single base. Collaborating institutions collected whole blood in K2EDTA tubes following their own protocols. Collaborator samples were shipped for TCRbeta analysis as frozen whole blood, isolated PBMCs, or DNA extracted from either sample type. The immunoSEQ Assay, a bias-controlled multiplex PCR, was used to amplify TCRbeta CDR3 regions from genomic DNA. Under the source paper's analysis protocol: The number of nucleated cells in each sample was estimated by amplification of reference gene primers within the assay. Sequence reads were collapsed and filtered to measure the absolute abundance of every unique TCRbeta CDR3 rearrangement. Productive Simpson clonality was computed per sample as the square root of Simpson's diversity index over productive rearrangements. Held by TCRdb, this immuneACCESS table contains in-frame sequences only and omits some clones. Under half of the omission traces to an unresolved V gene where checked; the cause of the rest is unknown. The V and J calls and clone size are taken from that table; D and trimming were inferred from the DNA. The sample yields just under 350,000 clones; about four fifths were counted once. 2.5% to 3.5% of the sample belongs to the ten largest clones.

This TCR was sampled from a young man with active or convalescent COVID-19. The sample taken for sequencing was peripheral blood.

The sequence in DNA is TGTGCCAGCTCACCGAATACAGGGGGGTCAGAGACCCAGTACTTC. This is translated as CASSPNTGGSETQYF. Recombination joined TRBV18 with TRBJ2-5; the junction holds 8 bases that match TRBD1. The germline V gene provides CDR1 KGHSH and CDR2 LQKENI. From the cysteine up to the phenylalanine, the CDR3 has a length of 15 residues. The sequence is cut down to CDR3 DNA, 45 bases in frame from base 1. Relative to germline, V is missing 3 bases and J is missing 4 bases, with 7 bases of the junction outside any gene match.